This T cell receptor beta chain emerged from a study of shared clonotypes between healthy human individuals. The assay was immunoSEQ multiplex PCR, and TCRdb's table has in-frame clones only and misses some. The sample lists about 2 million clones; about 95% were seen once. This clone has ten or more counts. The sequence came from a young man in good health. Sequencing was carried out using naive CD4+ T cells sorted from blood. Stated subset: CD45RA+ positively selected.

DNA of the CDR3: TGTGCCAGCAGCTCGACAGGGAATAGCAATCAGCCCCAGCATTTT. It codes for CASSSTGNSNQPQHF. V usage is TRBV6-6 and J usage is TRBJ1-5; TRBD1 aligns across 7 bases. There are 15 residues in the CDR3. V lost 6 bases, J lost 0 bases, and 5 bases stayed unmatched. Germline V gene data show CDR1 as MNHNY and CDR2 as SVGAGI (reference sequence).